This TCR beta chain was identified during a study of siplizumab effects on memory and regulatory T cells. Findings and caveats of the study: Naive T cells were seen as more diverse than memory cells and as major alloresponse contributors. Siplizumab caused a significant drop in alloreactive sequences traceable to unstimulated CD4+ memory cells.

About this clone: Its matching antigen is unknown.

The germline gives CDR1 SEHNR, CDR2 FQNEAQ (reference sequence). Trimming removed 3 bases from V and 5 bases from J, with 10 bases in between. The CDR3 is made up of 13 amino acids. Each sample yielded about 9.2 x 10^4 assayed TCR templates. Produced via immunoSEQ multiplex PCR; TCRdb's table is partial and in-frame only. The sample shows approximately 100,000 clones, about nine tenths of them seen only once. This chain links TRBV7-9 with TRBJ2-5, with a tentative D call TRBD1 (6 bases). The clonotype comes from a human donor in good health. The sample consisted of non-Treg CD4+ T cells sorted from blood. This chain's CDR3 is CASSLGHVETQYF. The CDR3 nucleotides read TGTGCCAGCAGCTTGGGACATGTGGAGACCCAGTACTTC.